The next 18 T cell receptor beta chains were all read from a single sample in a study of CXCR3-negative and CXCR3-positive naive CD8 T cells. cDNA libraries for TRB were generated by 5' RACE incorporating UMI labels. From the 5' RACE reads, TCRdb lists one entry per CDR3 protein and no DNA. This sample contains about 7,200 distinct CDR3 sequences. The sequencing sample was made of naive CXCR3- CD8+ T cells from blood. The subset denotes: CD45RO-CCR7+CD27+CD95- naive CD8+ T cells lacking CXCR3 (TNR3-). These receptors came from a human donor in good health. Some clones in this sample may be carry-over from other donors' samples.

According to its frequency, this clonotype is medium-sized. V is TRBV6-5 and J is TRBJ2-1. The CDR3 length is 11 residues. The germline gives CDR1 MNHEY, CDR2 SVGAGI. The chain's CDR3 is CASSYGWEQFF.

This clonotype is classed as medium-sized (0.01 to 0.1%) by frequency. The chain links TRBV6-5 to TRBJ2-1; the TCRdb D gene call, TRBD2, has no DNA to confirm it. The CDR3 spans 14 residues. Germline values: CDR1 MNHEY, CDR2 SVGAGI. This CDR3 reads CASSSLTSENEQFF.

V gene TRBV20-1 combines with J gene TRBJ2-7; absent DNA, TCRdb's TRBD2 call cannot be checked. The CDR3 totals 13 residues. Germline CDR1 reads DFQATT; CDR2 reads SNEGSKA (reference sequence). The CDR3 protein is CSARDRGGLEQYF.

This chain connects TRBV5-1 to TRBJ1-2; there is no DNA to check the TCRdb D call of TRBD1. Germline CDR1 SGHRS, CDR2 YFSETQ. The CDR3 has 14 amino acids. CDR3 region: CASATGGVDYGYTF.

According to its frequency, this clonotype is medium-sized. This chain joins TRBV20-1 and TRBJ1-1; absent DNA, TCRdb's TRBD1 call cannot be checked. CDR1 and CDR2 from the germline V gene are DFQATT and SNEGSKA (reference sequence). This CDR3 has 15 residues. This CDR3 is CSARDLRAGDTEAFF.

The chain couples TRBV6-6 to TRBJ1-1; absent DNA, TCRdb's TRBD1 call cannot be checked. This CDR3 contains 15 residues. Looked up from germline, CDR1 is MNHNY and CDR2 is SVGAGI (reference sequence). The CDR3 protein is CASTGFGQGLTEAFF.

In terms of frequency, this clonotype is medium-sized. This chain connects TRBV5-1 to TRBJ2-3. Germline-derived CDR1 and CDR2 are SGHRS and YFSETQ. The CDR3 extends over 16 amino acids. Here the CDR3 reads CASSLAWISASDTQYF.

The CDR3 region is CSLDQVYTDTQSF. The chain is built from TRBV29-1 and TRBJ2-3. This CDR3 is built from 13 residues. The germline V gene encodes CDR1 SQVTM and CDR2 ANQGSEA.

The chain couples TRBV5-6 to TRBJ2-5; TCRdb lists TRBD1, though no DNA is available to test this call. This CDR3 region has 13 residues. Germline lookup yields CDR1 SGHDT and CDR2 YYEEEE. This CDR3 reads CASSLTTGGPVHF.

V gene TRBV27 combines with J gene TRBJ1-5; TCRdb's D call of TRBD1 is untestable without DNA. Germline CDR1 and CDR2: MNHEY and SMNVEV (reference sequence). The CDR3 covers 14 residues. The CDR3 loop reads CASSTGPRGQPQHF.

Judged by frequency, this clonotype is medium-sized. CDR3 sequence reads: CASSQDGRGVDEQFF. This chain links TRBV4-2 with TRBJ2-1; there is no DNA to check the TCRdb D call of TRBD1. Germline V gene lookup returns CDR1 LGHNA and CDR2 YNFKEQ. The CDR3 contains 15 residues.

Measured by frequency, this clonotype is medium-sized. V usage is TRBV11-2 and J usage is TRBJ2-5. CDR1 and CDR2 from the germline V gene are SGHAT and FQNNGV. This CDR3 has 13 amino acids. The CDR3 spells CASSLENLQTQYF.

Considering frequency, this clonotype is medium-sized. The chain joins TRBV28 to TRBJ2-1; TCRdb reports TRBD1, a call that lacks DNA to check it against. The CDR3 sequence is 12 residues long. Germline V gene sequence: CDR1 MDHEN, CDR2 SYDVKM. CDR3 in amino acids: CASSLLGDEQFF.

V usage is TRBV28 and J usage is TRBJ1-1. The CDR3 has 14 residues. Germline V gene lookup returns CDR1 MDHEN and CDR2 SYDVKM. The CDR3 loop reads CASSLKGWYTEAFF.

This clonotype is called medium-sized (0.01 to 0.1%) based on its frequency. The chain employs TRBV6-5 and TRBJ2-2; TCRdb names TRBD2, which stays unverified in the absence of DNA. The CDR3 is made up of 17 amino acids. Germline V gene lookup returns CDR1 MNHEY and CDR2 SVGAGI. CDR3 loop: CASSYGLSGEQSGELFF.

The CDR3 is CASSSRADSIDF. The chain employs TRBV28 and TRBJ2-5; TCRdb proposes TRBD2, but this gene call is untestable without DNA. The CDR3 is made up of 12 amino acids. The germline gives CDR1 MDHEN, CDR2 SYDVKM.

The chain employs TRBV3-1 and TRBJ2-3. This CDR3 has 11 amino acids. Germline loops: CDR1 LGHDT, CDR2 YNNKEL (reference sequence). The chain's CDR3 is CASSQADTQYF.

The chain combines TRBV11-2 with TRBJ2-1; TCRdb indicates TRBD2, and absent DNA this call remains unverified. The CDR3 is 15 residues long. The germline gives CDR1 SGHAT, CDR2 FQNNGV. The CDR3 here is CASSPGTSGRDEQFF.